The 3 T cell receptor beta chains below all came from one sample that was sequenced in a study of T cells after yellow fever vaccination. TCRdb analysed the 5' RACE reads with MiXCR anew, one entry per CDR3 protein. The sample has fewer than 650,000 distinct CDR3 sequences, 21% seen once. The sequencing used PBMCs, collected about 20 days after the first yellow fever vaccination. The receptors here all came from a man aged 18 to 35 who received the YFV17D yellow fever vaccine.

This clonotype was found a few times. The chain carries TRBV18 and TRBJ2-7, with 9 bases fitting TRBD1. V shed 5 bases and J 0 bases; nucleotides not matched to a gene: 2. This CDR3 has 14 residues. Looked up from germline, CDR1 is KGHSH and CDR2 is LQKENI. CDR3 region: CASSGTGSSYEQYV. In DNA form, the CDR3 reads TGTGCCAGCTCAGGGACAGGGAGCTCCTACGAGCAGTACGTC.

The chain couples TRBV2 to TRBJ1-1; unclear D gene. The germline gives CDR1 SNHLY, CDR2 FYNNEI. This CDR3 comprises 13 residues. V was shortened by 2 bases and J by 11 bases, with 15 bases between the two germline ends. The CDR3 region has the DNA TGTGCCAGCAGTGAATCGTCAGTCGGTTCTGCTTTCTTT. The encoded protein is CASSESSVGSAFF.

This clonotype was seen only a few times. CDR3 loop: CAINGQRNTDTQYF. For the CDR3, the DNA is TGTGCCATCAATGGGCAGCGGAACACAGATACGCAGTATTTT. The V call is TRBV10-3, the J call TRBJ2-3, with D possibly TRBD2 on 5 matching bases. V gave up 7 bases and J gave up 2 bases, with 13 bases separating them. Per the germline V gene, CDR1 is ENHRY and CDR2 is SYGVKD. The CDR3 is made up of 14 amino acids.